The next 22 T cell receptor beta chains were all read from a single sample in a study of blood T cell repertoires in COVID-19. Produced via immunoSEQ multiplex PCR; TCRdb's table is partial and in-frame only. This sample has about 130,000 clones, with about 81% found just once. The sequenced sample was peripheral blood. The receptors here all came from a man aged 25 to 40 with COVID-19, enrolled during active disease.

The V gene is TRBV6-5, the J gene TRBJ2-1, with TRBD1 matching 9 bases. Germline CDR1 and CDR2: MNHEY and SVGAGI. V lost 5 bases, J lost 4 bases, and 6 bases stayed unmatched. The CDR3 length is 15 residues. The CDR3 protein is CASSKDRGPYNEQFF. CDR3 nucleotide sequence: TGTGCCAGCAGTAAGGACAGGGGACCTTACAATGAGCAGTTCTTC.

V gene TRBV7-9 combines with J gene TRBJ1-1; D is perhaps TRBD1 (5 bases). This CDR3 region has 13 residues. CDR1 and CDR2 from the germline V gene are SEHNR and FQNEAQ (reference sequence). The CDR3 loop reads CASAGGAYTEAFF. CDR3 in DNA: TGTGCATCAGCAGGAGGGGCCTACACTGAAGCTTTCTTT.

This clone was seen more than once but under ten times. CDR3 nucleotides: TGTGCCAGCAGCTTCGGCACAGATACGCAGTATTTT. It specifies CASSFGTDTQYF. The V gene is TRBV9, the J gene TRBJ2-3, with D unresolved. There are 12 residues in the CDR3. Germline CDR1 SGDLS, CDR2 YYNGEE. V was shortened by 4 bases and J by 1 base, with 4 bases between the two germline ends.

V is TRBV9 and J is TRBJ2-1; maybe TRBD1 (6 bases). Germline values: CDR1 SGDLS, CDR2 YYNGEE. Between the trimmed V and J ends, which lost 3 bases and 2 bases, there was a span of 12 bases. The CDR3 runs to 15 residues. The CDR3 region is CASSGSGTPYNEQFF. The CDR3 coding sequence is TGTGCCAGCAGCGGATCCGGGACACCCTACAATGAGCAGTTCTTC.

J is TRBJ1-4 and V is TRBV19; D is unclear. The germline V and J ends were trimmed by 9 bases and 3 bases, with 8 bases remaining between them. The CDR3 runs 12 residues. Germline CDR1 reads LNHDA; CDR2 reads SQIVND (reference sequence). CDR3 DNA: TGTGCCAGCACCACGGCTAATGAAAAACTGTTTTTT. It is translated as CASTTANEKLFF.

This clone was observed a few times. This chain joins TRBV28 and TRBJ1-3; 10 positions match TRBD1. This CDR3 contains 15 residues. Germline lookup yields CDR1 MDHEN and CDR2 SYDVKM. V lost 5 bases and J lost 6; bases outside the gene matches: 7. CDR3 sequence (DNA): TGTGCCAGCAGTGCCGCCGGACAGGGGGAAAACACCATATATTTT. This encodes CASSAAGQGENTIYF.

Here the CDR3 DNA reads TGTGCCACACAGGGGGGCTACTATGGCTACACCTTC. Protein sequence: CATQGGYYGYTF. The genes are TRBV10-3 and TRBJ1-2; 8 nucleotides match TRBD1. Germline CDR1 ENHRY, CDR2 SYGVKD. The CDR3 length is 12 residues. The trim removed 10 bases at V and 3 bases at J, leaving 4 bases unmatched.

The chain couples TRBV10-3 to TRBJ2-5; D gene ambiguous. The germline gives CDR1 ENHRY, CDR2 SYGVKD. The CDR3 totals 14 residues. V gave up 3 bases and J gave up 0 bases, with 8 bases separating them. CDR3 bases: TGTGCCATCAGTGATGACATAAACCAAGAGACCCAGTACTTC. Its translation: CAISDDINQETQYF.

The J gene is TRBJ2-1, the V gene TRBV10-3; D possibly corresponds to TRBD2 (5 bases). The CDR3 spans 14 residues. In germline, CDR1 is ENHRY, CDR2 SYGVKD. The ends were cut back, 3 bases at V and 7 bases at J, with 13 bases in the middle. The chain's CDR3 is CAISDFGGLNEQFF. In DNA form, the CDR3 reads TGTGCCATCAGTGATTTCGGAGGATTGAATGAGCAGTTCTTC.

This chain links TRBV10-2 with TRBJ2-7, with TRBD2 matching over 9 bases. V lost 2 bases, J lost 2 bases, and 1 base stayed unmatched. Per the germline V gene, CDR1 is WSHSY and CDR2 is SAAADI. The CDR3 runs 14 residues. Here the CDR3 DNA reads TGCGCCAGCAGTGAGGGACTAGCGACCTACGAGCAGTACTTC. As protein: CASSEGLATYEQYF.

This chain joins TRBV4-1 and TRBJ1-5; no reliable D call. Germline V gene sequence: CDR1 MGHRA, CDR2 YSYEKL. V was shortened by 0 bases and J by 5 bases, with 11 bases between the two germline ends. This CDR3 region has 15 residues. CDR3 residues: CASSQEMAGHQPQHF. In DNA, the CDR3 is TGCGCCAGCAGCCAAGAGATGGCAGGCCATCAGCCCCAGCATTTT.

The chain is built from TRBV11-2 and TRBJ2-7; TRBD2 is a possible D gene (6 bases). Germline V lookup: CDR1 SGHAT, CDR2 FQNNGV. V lost 3 bases to trimming and J lost 0 bases, with 18 bases between them. The CDR3 runs 17 residues. This CDR3 is CASSLYPQGRSSYEQYF. DNA of the CDR3: TGTGCCAGCAGCTTGTACCCCCAAGGGAGGAGCTCCTACGAGCAGTACTTC. Using reference TRBV11-2 and TRBJ2-7 for the parts outside the CDR3, the full variable domain is EAGVAQSPRYKIIEKRQSVAFWCNPISGHATLYWYQQILGQGPKLLIQFQNNGVVDDSQLPKDRFSAERLKGVDSTLKIQPAKLEDSAVYLCASSLYPQGRSSYEQYFGPGTRLTVT.

V usage is TRBV6-5 and J usage is TRBJ2-5; 7 nucleotides agree with TRBD2. The germline V gene has CDR1 MNHEY and CDR2 SVGAGI. The CDR3 totals 15 residues. Germline trimming cut 8 bases from V and 1 base from J; bases unmatched to any gene: 10. The CDR3 is CASRGGSWRQETQYF. CDR3 coding DNA: TGTGCCAGCCGGGGCGGGAGCTGGCGCCAAGAGACCCAGTACTTC.

This chain links TRBV9 with TRBJ1-6; the match to TRBD1 covers 7 bases. V gave up 6 bases and J gave up 0 bases; unmatched junction bases: 9. Germline V lookup: CDR1 SGDLS, CDR2 YYNGEE. The CDR3 is made up of 17 amino acids. The CDR3, as DNA: TGTGCCAGCACCCGGGACAGCAATCCCTCCTATAATTCACCCCTCCACTTT. Translation: CASTRDSNPSYNSPLHF.

The V call is TRBV18, the J call TRBJ2-3, with D perhaps TRBD1 (6 bases). V was cut by 2 bases and J by 1 base, with 10 bases left in between. The CDR3 runs to 15 residues. Germline V gene data show CDR1 as KGHSH and CDR2 as LQKENI. The chain's CDR3 is CASSPTPGGTDTQYF. As DNA, the CDR3 is TGTGCCAGCTCACCAACGCCAGGGGGCACAGATACGCAGTATTTT.

The gene calls are TRBV7-3 and TRBJ1-3, with a weak D call TRBD1 (5 bases). The V and J ends lost 5 bases and 2 bases respectively, with 13 bases between them. Germline CDR1 is SGHTA and CDR2 is FQGTGA. The CDR3 runs to 15 residues. The CDR3 spells CASSLEGTTGNTIYF. The CDR3 DNA reads TGTGCCAGCAGCCTAGAGGGGACTACTGGAAACACCATATATTTT.

The chain has TRBV19 and TRBJ2-3, with TRBD2 identical over 10 bases. Per the germline V gene, CDR1 is LNHDA and CDR2 is SQIVND (reference sequence). The CDR3 totals 15 residues. V dropped 9 bases and J dropped 4; count of bases not matched to a gene: 10. The chain's CDR3 is CARPTSGSSSDTQYF. CDR3 in DNA: TGTGCCAGGCCGACTAGCGGGTCATCCTCAGATACGCAGTATTTT.

The CDR3 coding sequence is TGTGCCAGCAGCTTATTTTCTTCTGACGAGCAGTACTTC. Translation gives CASSLFSSDEQYF. The chain is built from TRBV7-2 and TRBJ2-7; D call uncertain. V lost 2 bases to trimming and J lost 5 bases, with 10 bases between them. Germline CDR1 SGHTA, CDR2 FQGNSA. There are 13 residues in the CDR3.

The genes are TRBV28 and TRBJ1-6, with a possible D match to TRBD1 (6 bases). CDR3 length: 15 residues. The germline V gene encodes CDR1 MDHEN and CDR2 SYDVKM. The V end was cut by 5 bases, the J end by 7 bases, with 15 bases between. In nucleotides, the CDR3 is TGTGCCAGCAGTCGGCGACAGGAATTAAATTCACCCCTCCACTTT. Residues: CASSRRQELNSPLHF.

V gene TRBV18 combines with J gene TRBJ2-7; 7 nucleotides align to TRBD2. V lost 2 bases to trimming and J lost 5 bases; unmatched junction nucleotides: 3. CDR1 KGHSH and CDR2 LQKENI come from the germline V gene. CDR3 length: 13 residues. DNA of the CDR3: TGTGCCAGCTCACCAGGACTAGGCCACGAGCAGTACTTC. It encodes CASSPGLGHEQYF.

This clone was seen just once. The chain combines TRBV10-1 with TRBJ2-7; 9 positions agree with TRBD2. Germline CDR1 and CDR2: WNHNN and SYGVQD (reference sequence). This CDR3 comprises 20 residues. Trimming removed 4 bases from V and 4 bases from J; junction bases left unmatched: 23. CDR3 DNA: TGCGCCAGCAGTGTATCTCCGGGACTAGCCCGTTTTTCCACAACTTACGAGCAGTACTTC. Encoded protein: CASSVSPGLARFSTTYEQYF.

This CDR3 reads CASSYSGQGGKLFF. The CDR3 DNA reads as TGTGCCAGCAGTTACTCGGGGCAGGGCGGAAAACTGTTTTTT. The rearrangement joins TRBV6-5 to TRBJ1-4; D possibly corresponds to TRBD1 (5 bases). The CDR3 length is 14 residues. The V gene's germline CDR1 is MNHEY and CDR2 SVGAGI. Trimming removed 0 bases at V and 10 bases at J, with 12 bases between.